Sequencing of this TCR beta chain was carried out in a study of beta chain features in type 1 diabetes. Averaging approximately 110 mL, one heparinised blood draw came from each individual donor. CD4+ naive, central memory, regulatory and stem cell-like memory cells were sorted via CD45RO/CCR7/CD25/CD127/CD95/CD27. Study findings and constraints: A moderate, significant TCRB CDR3 shortening appeared in type 1 diabetes across four CD4+ subsets.

CDR1 MNHEY and CDR2 SVGAGI come from the germline V gene. After removal of 6 bases from V and 3 bases from J, the junction contained 7 bases not matched to a gene. The CDR3 totals 15 residues. TCRB transcripts that were expressed got sequenced, as all of the isolated RNA had been reverse transcribed. Produced via immunoSEQ multiplex PCR; TCRdb's table is partial and in-frame only. Of under 800,000 clones listed, roughly 16% were seen once; the top ten hold roughly 0.098%. This clone was counted between two and nine times. Its antigen is currently unknown. Sequences were obtained from naive CD4+ T cells from blood. J is TRBJ2-1 and V is TRBV6-5; 8 positions agree with TRBD2. The sequence was collected from a man aged 18 to 29 in good health. CDR3 protein: CASSPAGGNYNEQFF. DNA for the CDR3: TGTGCCAGCAGCCCCGCGGGGGGAAACTACAATGAGCAGTTCTTC.